The 29 T cell receptor beta chains below come from one sample, sequenced in a study of blood T cell repertoires in COVID-19. Profiled with immunoSEQ multiplex PCR; TCRdb holds only in-frame clones, not every one. Of 150,000 to 200,000 clones in the sample, roughly 80% were seen once. The sample was PBMCs or T cells enriched from blood (not recorded which). These receptors came from a man aged 50 to 60 who had recovered from COVID-19.

This clone was seen only once. This chain connects TRBV11-1 to TRBJ2-1, with D possibly matching TRBD2 (7 bases). CDR1 is SGHAT, CDR2 FQDESV, per germline (reference sequence). Trimming took 3 bases from V and 7 from J, leaving 10 bases between them. The CDR3 has 13 amino acids. CDR3 sequence: CASSLGRGNEQFF. CDR3 bases: TGTGCCAGCAGCTTGGGGAGGGGGAATGAGCAGTTCTTC.

The V gene is TRBV7-9, the J gene TRBJ2-7; 10 nucleotides line up with TRBD2. The germline gives CDR1 SEHNR, CDR2 FQNEAQ (reference sequence). V lost 3 bases to trimming and J lost 1 base; unmatched junction nucleotides: 3. The CDR3 is 15 amino acids. The DNA of the CDR3 is TGTGCCAGCAGCTTTAGCGGGGGGAGGTCCTACGAGCAGTACTTC. It translates to CASSFSGGRSYEQYF.

This chain links TRBV5-1 with TRBJ2-7, with 7 bases fitting TRBD1. The V segment lost 7 bases and the J segment 6 bases; nucleotides outside the gene matches: 13. This CDR3 comprises 14 residues. The germline gives CDR1 SGHRS, CDR2 YFSETQ. DNA for the CDR3: TGCGCCAGCGGTACCGGACAGGCCTTCGCCGAGCAGTACTTC. This encodes CASGTGQAFAEQYF. Together with reference TRBV5-1 and TRBJ2-7, the CDR3 gives the full variable domain: KAGVTQTPRYLIKTRGQQVTLSCSPISGHRSVSWYQQTPGQGLQFLFEYFSETQRNKGNFPGRFSGRQFSNSRSEMNVSTLELGDSALYLCASGTGQAFAEQYFGPGTRLTVT.

The chain couples TRBV3-1 (or the pseudogene TRBV3-2) to TRBJ1-1, with D hard to call. Looked up from germline, CDR1 is LGHDT and CDR2 is YNNKEL (reference sequence). This CDR3 is built from 13 residues. The germline V and J ends were trimmed by 2 bases and 1 base, with 5 bases remaining between them. In DNA form, the CDR3 reads TGTGCCAGCAGCCAATTCAGGAACACTGAAGCTTTCTTT. It encodes CASSQFRNTEAFF.

The J gene is TRBJ1-2, the V gene TRBV19, with TRBD1 identical over 7 bases. Germline-derived CDR1 and CDR2 are LNHDA and SQIVND (reference sequence). The CDR3 loop spans 16 amino acids. V shed 4 bases, J shed 4 bases, and the junction held 12 bases outside the gene matches. Written as DNA, the CDR3 is TGTGCCAGTAGTAGTTGGACCCGACAGGGCGGCTATGGCTACACCTTC. Its translation is CASSSWTRQGGYGYTF.

The chain uses TRBV7-9 and TRBJ2-1; D unresolved. The CDR3 length is 16 residues. The V gene lost 2 bases and the J gene lost 2 bases, with 13 bases spanning the gap. The germline V gene encodes CDR1 SEHNR and CDR2 FQNEAQ (reference sequence). The CDR3 nucleotides read TGTGCCAGCAGCTTAATCCCGCAGTGGCCCTACAATGAGCAGTTCTTC. Translated: CASSLIPQWPYNEQFF.

A word on this clone: Additional DNA sequences in this sample encode the identical CDR3. The chain has TRBV4-1 and TRBJ2-6; 10 bases fit TRBD1. The CDR3 consists of 16 residues. Trimming took 3 bases from V and 1 from J; bases not matched to a gene: 0. Germline V gene lookup returns CDR1 MGHRA and CDR2 YSYEKL. The CDR3 here is CASSQGQGSGANVLTF. In nucleotides, the CDR3 is TGCGCCAGCAGCCAGGGACAGGGGTCTGGGGCCAACGTCCTGACTTTC.

CDR3 loop: CASSQDRGASGTGELFF. CDR3 in DNA: TGCGCCAGCAGCCAAGATCGGGGGGCCTCGGGCACCGGGGAGCTGTTTTTT. V usage is TRBV4-3 and J usage is TRBJ2-2; D is perhaps TRBD2 (7 bases). The CDR3 is 17 amino acids. V dropped 0 bases and J dropped 4 bases, with 15 bases sitting between them. Per the germline V gene, CDR1 is LGHNA and CDR2 is YSLEER.

V gene TRBV25-1 combines with J gene TRBJ1-3, with D maybe TRBD1 (5 bases). Trimming shortened V by 0 bases and J by 3 bases, and 9 bases separated the two germline ends. Germline V gives CDR1 MGHDK, CDR2 SYGVNS. The CDR3 spans 15 residues. CDR3: CASSEYSRVGNTIYF. In DNA form, the CDR3 reads TGTGCCAGCAGTGAATATAGCAGGGTTGGAAACACCATATATTTT.

V is TRBV13 and J is TRBJ1-4; D perhaps matches TRBD1 (6 bases). Germline V gene lookup returns CDR1 PRHDT and CDR2 FYEKMQ (reference sequence). Trimming cost V 2 bases and J 6 bases, with 10 bases left between them. The CDR3 loop spans 14 amino acids. This chain's CDR3 is CASSLMSGDEKLFF. CDR3 DNA sequence: TGTGCCAGCAGCTTAATGTCAGGGGATGAAAAACTGTTTTTT.

The chain employs TRBV7-9 and TRBJ1-6; D remains unclear. Germline-derived CDR1 and CDR2 are SEHNR and FQNEAQ (reference sequence). The CDR3 is 14 residues long. V lost 3 bases and J lost 4, with 7 bases in between. The DNA of the CDR3 is TGTGCCAGCAGCTTCGCTAATTATAATTCACCCCTCCACTTT. Translation: CASSFANYNSPLHF.

The CDR3 sequence is CASSLGGSGELFF. The CDR3 nucleotides are TGCGCCAGCAGCCTAGGGGGATCCGGGGAGCTGTTTTTT. The chain carries TRBV5-1 and TRBJ2-2; D might be TRBD1 (6 bases). The CDR3 contains 13 residues. V was pared by 4 bases and J by 6 bases, with 10 bases between. CDR1 and CDR2 (germline): SGHRS, YFSETQ.

The chain is built from TRBV6-4 and TRBJ2-3; 8 nucleotides agree with TRBD2. The length of the CDR3 is 15 residues. CDR1 and CDR2 (germline): MRHNA, SNTAGT. With V trimmed by 4 bases and J by 0 bases, 3 bases remained unmatched. The CDR3 coding sequence is TGTGCCAGCAGTGCGGGGGGGCCCAGCACAGATACGCAGTATTTT. Translating gives CASSAGGPSTDTQYF.

The rearrangement joins TRBV20-1 to TRBJ1-4, with TRBD1 matching over 12 bases. The CDR3 spans 14 residues. Germline V gene data show CDR1 as DFQATT and CDR2 as SNEGSKA (reference sequence). J lost 8 bases, V lost 3 bases, and 4 bases had no gene match. The CDR3 DNA follows: TGCAGTGCTAGTCCCGGGACAGGGGGCGAAAAACTGTTTTTT. Its protein product is CSASPGTGGEKLFF.

CDR3 loop: CASRPTGGREKLFF. In DNA, the CDR3 is TGTGCCAGCAGACCTACAGGGGGCCGAGAAAAACTGTTTTTT. The chain uses TRBV7-9 and TRBJ1-4; 9 bases match TRBD1. Germline CDR1 SEHNR, CDR2 FQNEAQ (reference sequence). Germline trimming cut 6 bases from V and 8 bases from J; bases unmatched to any gene: 7. This CDR3 contains 14 residues.

The V gene is TRBV10-3, the J gene TRBJ2-3, with TRBD2 matching over 10 bases. This CDR3 spans 15 amino acids. Trimming took 6 bases from V and 1 from J; bases not matched to a gene: 4. Germline assignment: CDR1 ENHRY and CDR2 SYGVKD. The CDR3 here is CAIRFGTSGTDTQYF. The CDR3 coding sequence is TGTGCCATCAGGTTCGGGACTAGCGGCACAGATACGCAGTATTTT.

This chain connects TRBV10-3 to TRBJ1-5; D is unresolved. The CDR3 consists of 15 residues. The V and J ends lost 7 bases and 0 bases respectively, with 13 bases between them. The V gene's germline CDR1 is ENHRY and CDR2 SYGVKD. The CDR3 is CAIKEVLDSNQPQHF. The DNA for the CDR3 is TGTGCCATCAAGGAGGTTCTGGATAGCAATCAGCCCCAGCATTTT.

The chain couples TRBV15 to TRBJ1-3; 7 positions match TRBD1. CDR1 LNHNV and CDR2 YYDKDF come from the germline V gene (reference sequence). Unmatched junction bases numbered 9, after V lost 9 bases and J lost 4 bases. This CDR3 contains 14 residues. The CDR3 sequence is CATAGMTGGNTIYF. The CDR3 nucleotides read TGTGCCACGGCTGGAATGACAGGGGGAAACACCATATATTTT.

The chain uses TRBV30 and TRBJ1-5, with TRBD1 as a possible D gene (5 bases). Germline V gene lookup returns CDR1 GTSNPN and CDR2 SVGIG (reference sequence). Trimming stripped 4 bases from V and 7 bases from J, with 17 bases between. This CDR3 comprises 14 residues. The chain's CDR3 is CAWNGGGRGQPQHF. The CDR3 DNA follows: TGTGCCTGGAACGGCGGGGGTAGGGGCCAGCCCCAGCATTTT.

The chain combines TRBV13 with TRBJ2-3, with 8 nucleotides matching TRBD1. Germline CDR1 PRHDT, CDR2 FYEKMQ (reference sequence). The ends lost 3 bases at V and 3 bases at J; junction bases unmatched: 5. CDR3 size: 15 residues. The CDR3, as DNA: TGTGCCAGCAGCTTCCCCCAGGGGGCAACAGATACGCAGTATTTT. Its translation is CASSFPQGATDTQYF.

This sequence joins TRBV25-1 and TRBJ1-6, with 8 bases identical to TRBD1. The CDR3 spans 16 residues. V shed 3 bases and J 8 bases; nucleotides not matched to a gene: 9. Germline lookup yields CDR1 MGHDK and CDR2 SYGVNS. The CDR3 sequence is CASSDPGQGPYSPLHF. CDR3 sequence (DNA): TGTGCCAGCAGTGACCCCGGACAGGGACCGTATTCACCCCTCCACTTT. The full variable domain, with the rest looked up from reference TRBV25-1 and TRBJ1-6, is EADIYQTPRYLVIGTGKKITLECSQTMGHDKMYWYQQDPGMELHLIHYSYGVNSTEKGDLSSESTVSRIRTEHFPLTLESARPSHTSQYLCASSDPGQGPYSPLHFGNGTRLTVT.

This chain joins TRBV11-3 and TRBJ2-7; 8 bases agree with TRBD2. J was trimmed by 2 bases and V by 5 bases; bases with no gene match: 5. CDR3 length: 14 residues. The germline V gene encodes CDR1 SGHNT and CDR2 YENEEA. The CDR3 bases are TGTGCCAGCAGCCCAGACGGGGGGGCCTACGAGCAGTACTTC. Translation: CASSPDGGAYEQYF.

This clone was observed once. The chain joins TRBV5-1 to TRBJ1-4, with a tentative D call TRBD1 (6 bases). The CDR3 has 14 residues. V lost 4 bases to trimming and J lost 4 bases, with 11 bases between them. The germline CDR1 and CDR2 sequences are SGHRS and YFSETQ. CDR3 DNA sequence: TGCGCCAGCAGCGTACAGGGTAATAATGAAAAACTGTTTTTT. Translating it yields CASSVQGNNEKLFF.

V and J are TRBV18 and TRBJ2-2; D not certain. V shed 1 base and J shed 5 bases, with 8 bases lying between them. Germline V CDR1 and CDR2: KGHSH, LQKENI. CDR3 size: 14 residues. CDR3 nucleotide sequence: TGTGCCAGCTCACCACTCCCCCGGACCGGGGAGCTGTTTTTT. This translates into CASSPLPRTGELFF.

The chain carries TRBV5-3 and TRBJ2-7; perhaps TRBD2 as D (6 bases). TRBV5-3 belongs to the ORF category, with a function that is uncertain. The length of the CDR3 is 15 residues. Trimming removed 4 bases from V and 0 bases from J, with 14 bases in between. The CDR3 region is CARSGGDSRSYEQYF. The CDR3 DNA is TGTGCCAGAAGCGGCGGGGACTCTCGCTCCTACGAGCAGTACTTC.

J is TRBJ2-2 and V is TRBV6-1; 7 bases are shared with TRBD1. Germline values: CDR1 MNHNS, CDR2 SASEGT. After removal of 10 bases from V and 3 bases from J, the junction contained 8 bases not matched to a gene. This CDR3 comprises 14 residues. DNA of the CDR3: TGTGCCACCACACAGGGGTTGTACACCGGGGAGCTGTTTTTT. Amino acids: CATTQGLYTGELFF.

J is TRBJ2-3 and V is TRBV7-9, with D possibly matching TRBD2 (6 bases). V lost 11 bases to trimming and J lost 4 bases, with 16 bases between them. The V gene's germline CDR1 is SEHNR and CDR2 FQNEAQ (reference sequence). The CDR3 covers 13 residues. The chain's CDR3 is CAGGPSGPDTQYF. CDR3 DNA: TGTGCCGGAGGGCCCTCCGGGCCAGATACGCAGTATTTT.

This chain uses TRBV29-1 with TRBJ1-1, with 7 bases aligning to TRBD1. Losses at the gene ends were 4 bases for V and 0 bases for J; bases not matched to a gene: 5. The CDR3 contains 14 residues. Per the germline V gene, CDR1 is SQVTM and CDR2 is ANQGSEA. CDR3 sequence: CSVGGQSLNTEAFF. The CDR3 bases are TGCAGCGTTGGGGGACAGAGCTTGAACACTGAAGCTTTCTTT.

This clone was seen a single time. The chain uses TRBV6-2 or TRBV6-3 and TRBJ1-2; D might be TRBD1 (6 bases). V lost 2 bases and J lost 1, with 11 bases in between. Germline assignment: CDR1 MNHEY and CDR2 SVGEGT. The CDR3 length is 15 residues. The CDR3 DNA reads TGTGCCAGCAGTTACCCCGGGACAAATAACTATGGCTACACCTTC. It specifies CASSYPGTNNYGYTF.